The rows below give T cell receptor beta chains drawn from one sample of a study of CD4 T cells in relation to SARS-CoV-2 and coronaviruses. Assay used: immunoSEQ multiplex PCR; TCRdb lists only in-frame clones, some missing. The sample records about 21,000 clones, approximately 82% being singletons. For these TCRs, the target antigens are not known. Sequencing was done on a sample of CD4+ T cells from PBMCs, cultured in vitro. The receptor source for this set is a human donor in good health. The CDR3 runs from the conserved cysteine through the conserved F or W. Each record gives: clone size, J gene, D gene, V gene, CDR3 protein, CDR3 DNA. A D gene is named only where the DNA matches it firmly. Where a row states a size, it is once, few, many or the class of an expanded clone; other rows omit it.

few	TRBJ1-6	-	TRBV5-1	CASSLGGSSYNSPLHF	TGCGCCAGCAGCCTCGGGGGGAGCTCCTATAATTCACCCCTCCACTTT
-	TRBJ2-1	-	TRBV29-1	CSVGWGNEQFF	TGCAGCGTAGGTTGGGGGAATGAGCAGTTCTTC
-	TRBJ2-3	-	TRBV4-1	CASSQTRAVDTQYF	TGCGCCAGCAGCCAAACCCGGGCCGTGGATACGCAGTATTTT
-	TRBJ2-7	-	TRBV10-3	CAINGGASYEQYF	TGTGCCATCAACGGCGGGGCCTCCTACGAGCAGTACTTC
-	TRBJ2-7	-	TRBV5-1	CASSFQGDGEQYF	TGCGCCAGCAGCTTCCAGGGAGACGGCGAGCAGTACTTC
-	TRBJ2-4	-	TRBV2	CASKREINIQYF	TGTGCCAGCAAACGGGAGATAAACATTCAGTACTTC
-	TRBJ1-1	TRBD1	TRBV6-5	CASSQIGTDAFF	TGTGCCAGCAGCCAAATCGGGACAGACGCTTTCTTT
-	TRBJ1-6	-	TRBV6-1	CASSESGAPGRGPLHF	TGTGCCAGCAGTGAATCGGGGGCCCCGGGGCGGGGACCCCTCCACTTT
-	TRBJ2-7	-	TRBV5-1	CASSSDTYEQYF	TGCGCCAGCAGCTCGGATACCTACGAGCAGTACTTC
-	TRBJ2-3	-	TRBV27	CASAWGGADTQYF	TGTGCCAGCGCTTGGGGCGGCGCAGATACGCAGTATTTT
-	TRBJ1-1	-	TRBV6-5	CASRGRMNTEAFF	TGTGCCAGCAGGGGACGGATGAACACTGAAGCTTTCTTT
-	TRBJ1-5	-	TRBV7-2	CASSPRWGGNQPQHF	TGTGCCAGCAGCCCCCGGTGGGGGGGGAATCAGCCCCAGCATTTT
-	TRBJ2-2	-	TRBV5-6	CASSEIQGYDTGELFF	TGTGCCAGCAGCGAAATCCAGGGCTACGACACCGGGGAGCTGTTTTTT
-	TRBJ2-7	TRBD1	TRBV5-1	CASSFRTGEYEQYF	TGCGCCAGCAGCTTTAGGACAGGGGAGTACGAGCAGTACTTC
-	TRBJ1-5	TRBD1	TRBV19	CASSTGTDNQPQHF	TGTGCCAGTAGTACCGGGACAGACAATCAGCCCCAGCATTTT
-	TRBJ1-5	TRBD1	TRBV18	CASSPGTGASNQPQHF	TGTGCCAGCTCACCAGGGACAGGGGCTAGCAATCAGCCCCAGCATTTT
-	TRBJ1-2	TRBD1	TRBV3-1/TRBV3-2	CASSQVMASGQGYGYTF	TGTGCCAGCAGCCAAGTCATGGCCTCGGGACAGGGGTATGGCTACACCTTC
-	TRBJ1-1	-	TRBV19	CASSMAPNTEAFF	TGTGCCAGTAGTATGGCCCCGAACACTGAAGCTTTCTTT
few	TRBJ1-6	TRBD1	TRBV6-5	CASTMRTGNSPLHF	TGTGCCAGCACCATGAGGACAGGGAATTCACCCCTCCACTTT
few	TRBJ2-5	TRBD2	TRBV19	CASSKGLAGGPQETQYF	TGTGCCAGTAGTAAGGGACTAGCGGGAGGCCCACAAGAGACCCAGTACTTC
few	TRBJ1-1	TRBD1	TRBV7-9	CASSADRVNTEAFF	TGTGCCAGCAGCGCGGACAGGGTGAACACTGAAGCTTTCTTT
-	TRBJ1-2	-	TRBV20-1	CSASVPQLYGYTF	TGCAGTGCTAGTGTCCCTCAACTCTATGGCTACACCTTC
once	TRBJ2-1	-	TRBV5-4	CASSPGPIGAYNEQFF	TGTGCCAGCAGCCCCGGACCGATTGGGGCCTACAATGAGCAGTTCTTC
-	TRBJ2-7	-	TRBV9	CASSVGPNPTYEQYF	TGTGCCAGCAGCGTAGGCCCTAATCCCACCTACGAGCAGTACTTC
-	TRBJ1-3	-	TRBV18	CASSLVSGNTIYF	TGTGCCAGCTCCCTTGTCTCTGGAAACACCATATATTTT
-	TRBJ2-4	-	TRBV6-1	CASSERGLRAKNIQYF	TGTGCCAGCAGTGAAAGGGGGTTGCGGGCCAAAAACATTCAGTACTTC
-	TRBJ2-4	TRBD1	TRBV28	CASVSGQGDFIQYF	TGTGCCAGCGTGTCGGGACAGGGGGATTTCATTCAGTACTTC
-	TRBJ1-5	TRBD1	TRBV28	CASSAQTGANQPQHF	TGTGCCAGCAGTGCACAGACAGGGGCAAATCAGCCCCAGCATTTT
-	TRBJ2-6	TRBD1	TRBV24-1	CATSGAVGTGASGANVLTF	TGTGCCACCAGTGGCGCCGTTGGGACAGGGGCATCTGGGGCCAACGTCCTGACTTTC
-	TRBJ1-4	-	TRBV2	CASSERQVWEKLFF	TGTGCCAGCAGTGAACGACAGGTTTGGGAAAAACTGTTTTTT
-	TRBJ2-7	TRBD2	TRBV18	CASSPNPSGYEQYF	TGTGCCAGCTCCCCGAACCCTAGCGGCTACGAGCAGTACTTC
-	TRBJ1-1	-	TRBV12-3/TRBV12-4	CASSSSSTTEAFF	TGTGCCAGCAGTTCCTCGTCGACCACTGAAGCTTTCTTT
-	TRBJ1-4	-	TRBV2	CASRGGSTNEKLFF	TGTGCCAGCAGAGGAGGGTCAACTAATGAAAAACTGTTTTTT
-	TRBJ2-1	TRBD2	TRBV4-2	CASSPIAGGGNEQFF	TGTGCCAGCAGCCCCATAGCGGGAGGGGGCAATGAGCAGTTCTTC